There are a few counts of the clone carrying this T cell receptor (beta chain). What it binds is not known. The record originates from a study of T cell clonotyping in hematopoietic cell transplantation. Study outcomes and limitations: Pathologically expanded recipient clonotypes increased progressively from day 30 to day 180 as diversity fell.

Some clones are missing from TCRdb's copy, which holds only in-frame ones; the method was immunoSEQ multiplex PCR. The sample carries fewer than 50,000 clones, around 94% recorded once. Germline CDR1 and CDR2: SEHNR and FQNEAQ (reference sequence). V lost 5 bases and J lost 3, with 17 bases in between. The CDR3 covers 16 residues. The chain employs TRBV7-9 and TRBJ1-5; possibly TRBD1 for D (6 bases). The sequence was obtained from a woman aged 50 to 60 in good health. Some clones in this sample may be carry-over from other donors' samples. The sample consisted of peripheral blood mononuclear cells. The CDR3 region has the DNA TGTGCCAGCAGCCCAGACCGGGGGGGGCTCAATCAGCCCCAGCATTTT. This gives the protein CASSPDRGGLNQPQHF.